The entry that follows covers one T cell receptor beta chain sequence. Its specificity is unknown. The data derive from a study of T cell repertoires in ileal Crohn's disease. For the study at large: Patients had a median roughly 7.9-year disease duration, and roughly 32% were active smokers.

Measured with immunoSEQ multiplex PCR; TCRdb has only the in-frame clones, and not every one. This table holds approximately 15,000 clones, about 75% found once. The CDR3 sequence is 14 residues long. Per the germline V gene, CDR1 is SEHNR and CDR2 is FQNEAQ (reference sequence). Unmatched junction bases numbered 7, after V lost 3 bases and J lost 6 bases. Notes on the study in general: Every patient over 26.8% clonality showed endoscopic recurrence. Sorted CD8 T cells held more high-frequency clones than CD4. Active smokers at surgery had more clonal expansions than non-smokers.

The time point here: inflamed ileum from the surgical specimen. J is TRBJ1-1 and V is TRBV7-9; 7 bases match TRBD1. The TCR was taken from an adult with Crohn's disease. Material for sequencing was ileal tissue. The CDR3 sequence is CASSFSRTGAEAFF. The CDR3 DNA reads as TGTGCCAGCAGCTTTAGTAGGACAGGAGCTGAAGCTTTCTTT.